The T cell receptor (beta chain) under discussion was sequenced for a study of cytomegalovirus exposure and HLA in healthy donors. This clone is a singleton in its sample. The primer mix had 60 Vbeta and 13 Jbeta primers. This table comes from immunoSEQ multiplex PCR, and its TCRdb copy is limited to in-frame clones, with some not included. The sample lists 200,000 or so clones, over 70% occurring once. The CDR3 has 15 amino acids. From germline, CDR1 is SNHLY and CDR2 FYNNEI. Trimming stripped 1 base from V and 2 bases from J, with 12 bases between. The sequenced sample was PBMCs. The rearrangement links TRBV2 to TRBJ2-7; D is uncertain. This clonotype originated in a woman aged 18-35 years in good health and CMV-seropositive. CDR3 region: CASSEGRRGTYEQYV. CDR3 nucleotides: TGTGCCAGCAGTGAAGGGCGGCGAGGTACCTACGAGCAGTACGTC.